This TCR beta chain was documented in a study of OX40 agonist ivuxolimab in advanced cancers. TCRdb's copy holds only in-frame clones and misses some; the assay was immunoSEQ multiplex PCR. The sample consists of about 80,000 clones, 80% to 95% of them appearing once. Patients who had autoimmune disease history or got systemic immunosuppression were left out. This clonotype originated in an adult with an advanced solid tumor such as melanoma, head and neck, liver or kidney cancer. The sequencing used CD4+ or CD8+ T cells sorted from blood, collected in a trial of the OX40 agonist ivuxolimab.

The CDR3 coding sequence is TGTGCCAGCAGCACGAACAGGGGGGCTGAAGCTTTCTTT. Protein product: CASSTNRGAEAFF. J is TRBJ1-1 and V is TRBV28; TRBD1 aligns across 8 bases. With V trimmed by 6 bases and J by 6 bases, 6 bases remained unmatched. The CDR3 runs to 13 residues. Germline CDR1 and CDR2: MDHEN and SYDVKM.